This TCR beta chain was sequenced for a study of cytomegalovirus exposure and HLA in healthy donors. Study-level information: The 110 million or so unique TCR beta sequences, from approximately 170 million T cells, were found by an earlier analysis. As released early, the data held roughly 85 million unique TCRs from HLA-typed donors.

Study-level findings and limits: Among immune exposure information, only CMV serostatus was available.

This clone was counted a few times. What it binds is not known. The CDR3 contains 14 residues. Per germline, CDR1 SGHVS and CDR2 FQNEAQ. The V and J ends lost 6 bases and 5 bases respectively, with 13 bases between them. Primers for the PCR totalled 60 Vbeta and 13 Jbeta. Clones were read by immunoSEQ multiplex PCR, and TCRdb kept only the in-frame ones, dropping some. The data show approximately 180,000 clones, 12% seen once. The TCR comes from a man aged 50 to 60 in good health and CMV-seropositive. Source material: PBMCs. The chain couples TRBV7-8 to TRBJ1-4; no definite D call. The CDR3 nucleotides read TGTGCCAGCAGACCTATAACAGAGAATGAAAAACTGTTTTTT. Its translation is CASRPITENEKLFF.